One TCR beta chain is described in this entry. Its specificity is unknown. The data derive from a study of graft-versus-host responses after intestinal transplantation. Study-level results: High graft-versus-host to host-versus-graft clonal ratios were found in allografts of patients who had graft-donor T cell macrochimerism.

The method was immunoSEQ multiplex PCR; TCRdb's version includes in-frame clones alone and lacks a portion of them. The sample lists about 90,000 clones; 92% were seen once. V lost 9 bases, J lost 5 bases, and 15 bases stayed unmatched. The CDR3 length is 15 residues. Germline V gene data show CDR1 as LNHDA and CDR2 as SQIVND (reference sequence). The TCR comes from a human donor who received an intestinal transplant. This specimen was unstimulated CD4+ T cells sorted from spleen or lymph node cells, taken before intestinal transplant. This chain uses TRBV19 with TRBJ2-5; TRBD1 aligns across 7 bases. CDR3 sequence (DNA): TGTGCCAGACGAATCCGGGACAGCCCGGGGGAGACCCAGTACTTC. It encodes CARRIRDSPGETQYF.